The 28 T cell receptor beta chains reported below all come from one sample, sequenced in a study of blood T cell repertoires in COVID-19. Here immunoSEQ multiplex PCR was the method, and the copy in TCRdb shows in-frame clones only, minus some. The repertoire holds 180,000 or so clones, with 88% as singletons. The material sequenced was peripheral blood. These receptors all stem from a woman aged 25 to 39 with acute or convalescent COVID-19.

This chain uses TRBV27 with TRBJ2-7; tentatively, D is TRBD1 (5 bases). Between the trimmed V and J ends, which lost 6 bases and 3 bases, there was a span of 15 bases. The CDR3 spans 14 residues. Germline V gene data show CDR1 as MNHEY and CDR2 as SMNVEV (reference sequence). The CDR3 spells CASSSFGQGYEQYF. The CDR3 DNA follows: TGTGCCAGCAGCTCATTCGGCCAGGGCTACGAGCAGTACTTC.

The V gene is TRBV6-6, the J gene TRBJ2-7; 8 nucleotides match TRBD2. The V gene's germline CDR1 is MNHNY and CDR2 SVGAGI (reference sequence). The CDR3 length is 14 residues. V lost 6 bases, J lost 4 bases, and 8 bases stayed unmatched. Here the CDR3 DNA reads TGTGCCAGCAGGAGGACTAGCCCCGGTTACGAGCAGTACTTC. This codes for CASRRTSPGYEQYF.

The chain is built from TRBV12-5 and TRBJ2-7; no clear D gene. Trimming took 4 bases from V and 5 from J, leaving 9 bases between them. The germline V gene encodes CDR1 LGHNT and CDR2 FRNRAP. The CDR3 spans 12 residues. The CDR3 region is CASGSIYNEQYF. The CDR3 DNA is TGTGCTAGTGGTTCCATCTATAACGAGCAGTACTTC.

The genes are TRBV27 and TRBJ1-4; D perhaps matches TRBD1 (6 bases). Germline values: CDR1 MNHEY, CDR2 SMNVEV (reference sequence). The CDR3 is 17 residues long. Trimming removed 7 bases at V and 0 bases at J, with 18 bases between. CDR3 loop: CASKVRGASSTNEKLFF. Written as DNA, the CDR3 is TGTGCCAGCAAGGTCAGGGGCGCCTCATCAACTAATGAAAAACTGTTTTTT. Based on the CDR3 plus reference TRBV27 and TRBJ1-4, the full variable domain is EAQVTQNPRYLITVTGKKLTVTCSQNMNHEYMSWYRQDPGLGLRQIYYSMNVEVTDKGDVPEGYKVSRKEKRNFPLILESPSPNQTSLYFCASKVRGASSTNEKLFFGSGTQLSVL.

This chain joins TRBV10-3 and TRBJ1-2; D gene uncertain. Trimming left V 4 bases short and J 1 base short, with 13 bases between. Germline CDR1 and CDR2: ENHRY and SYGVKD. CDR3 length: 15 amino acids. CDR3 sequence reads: CAISAQEGINYGYTF. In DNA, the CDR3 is TGTGCCATCAGTGCTCAGGAGGGCATTAACTATGGCTACACCTTC.

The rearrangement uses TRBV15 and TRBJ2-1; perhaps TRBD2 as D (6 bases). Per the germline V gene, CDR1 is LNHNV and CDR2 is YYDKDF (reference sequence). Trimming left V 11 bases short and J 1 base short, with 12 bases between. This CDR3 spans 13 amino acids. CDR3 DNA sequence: TGTGCCTCAGCGCGGGATTCCTACAATGAGCAGTTCTTC. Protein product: CASARDSYNEQFF.

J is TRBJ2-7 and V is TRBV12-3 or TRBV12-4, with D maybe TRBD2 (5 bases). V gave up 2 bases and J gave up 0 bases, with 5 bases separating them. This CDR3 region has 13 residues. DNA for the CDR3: TGTGCCAGCAGTTTAAGCGGCTCCTACGAGCAGTACTTC. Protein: CASSLSGSYEQYF.

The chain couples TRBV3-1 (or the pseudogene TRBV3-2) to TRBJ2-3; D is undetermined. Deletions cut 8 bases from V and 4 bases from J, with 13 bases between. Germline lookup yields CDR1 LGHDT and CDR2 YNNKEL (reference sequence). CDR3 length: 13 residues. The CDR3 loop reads CASGTVGADTQYF. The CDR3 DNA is TGTGCCAGCGGTACGGTGGGCGCAGATACGCAGTATTTT.

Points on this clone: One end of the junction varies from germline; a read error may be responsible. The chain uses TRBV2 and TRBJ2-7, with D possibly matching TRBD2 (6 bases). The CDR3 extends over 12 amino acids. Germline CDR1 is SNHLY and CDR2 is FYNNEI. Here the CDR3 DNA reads TGTGCCAGCAGTGGGGGGACTTCCGAGAGGTATTTC. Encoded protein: CASSGGTSERYF.

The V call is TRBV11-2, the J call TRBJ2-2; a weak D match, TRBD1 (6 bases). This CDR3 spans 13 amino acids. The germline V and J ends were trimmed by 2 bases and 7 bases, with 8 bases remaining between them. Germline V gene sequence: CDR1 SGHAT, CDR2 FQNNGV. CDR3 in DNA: TGTGCCAGCAGCTTAACAGGGAACGGGGAGCTGTTTTTT. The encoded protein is CASSLTGNGELFF.

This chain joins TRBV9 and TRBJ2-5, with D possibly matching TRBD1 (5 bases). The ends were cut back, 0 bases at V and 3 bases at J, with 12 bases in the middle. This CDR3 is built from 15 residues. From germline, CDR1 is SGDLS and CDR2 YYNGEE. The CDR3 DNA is TGTGCCAGCAGCGTAGGGGGCGCAATCGAAGAGACCCAGTACTTC. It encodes CASSVGGAIEETQYF.

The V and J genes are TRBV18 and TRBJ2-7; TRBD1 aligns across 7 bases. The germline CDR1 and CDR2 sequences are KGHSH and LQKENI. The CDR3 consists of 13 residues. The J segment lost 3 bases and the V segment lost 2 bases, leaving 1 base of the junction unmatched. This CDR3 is CASSPDRDYEQYF. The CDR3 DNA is TGTGCCAGCTCACCAGACAGGGACTACGAGCAGTACTTC.

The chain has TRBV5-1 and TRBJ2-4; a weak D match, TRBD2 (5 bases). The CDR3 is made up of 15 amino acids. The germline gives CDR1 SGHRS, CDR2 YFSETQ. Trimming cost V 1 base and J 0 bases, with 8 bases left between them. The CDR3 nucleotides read TGCGCCAGCAGCTTGAATGGAGGAGCCAAAAACATTCAGTACTTC. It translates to CASSLNGGAKNIQYF.

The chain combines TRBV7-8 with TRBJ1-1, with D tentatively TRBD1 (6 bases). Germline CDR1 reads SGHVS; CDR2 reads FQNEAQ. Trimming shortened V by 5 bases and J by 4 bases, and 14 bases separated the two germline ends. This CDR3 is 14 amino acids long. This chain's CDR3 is CASSLLRGITEAFF. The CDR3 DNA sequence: TGTGCCAGCAGCCTCCTAAGGGGGATCACTGAAGCTTTCTTT.

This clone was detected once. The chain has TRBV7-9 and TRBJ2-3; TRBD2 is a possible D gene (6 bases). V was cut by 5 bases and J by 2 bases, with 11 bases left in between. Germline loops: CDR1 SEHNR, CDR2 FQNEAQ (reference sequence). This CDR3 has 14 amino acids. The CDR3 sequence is CASSQGGYTDTQYF. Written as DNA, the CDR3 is TGTGCCAGCAGCCAGGGAGGATACACAGATACGCAGTATTTT.

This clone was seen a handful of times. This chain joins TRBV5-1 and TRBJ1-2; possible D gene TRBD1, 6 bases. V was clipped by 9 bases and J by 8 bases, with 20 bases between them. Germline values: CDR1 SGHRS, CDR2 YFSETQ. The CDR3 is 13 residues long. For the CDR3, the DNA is TGCGCCACGCGACAGGCTGCAGGGGACGGCTACACCTTC. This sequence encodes CATRQAAGDGYTF.

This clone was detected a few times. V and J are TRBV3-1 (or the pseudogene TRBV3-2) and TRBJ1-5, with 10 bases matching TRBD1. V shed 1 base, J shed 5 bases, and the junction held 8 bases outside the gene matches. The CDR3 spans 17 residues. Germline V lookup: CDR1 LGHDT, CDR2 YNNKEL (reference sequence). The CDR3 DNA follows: TGTGCCAGCAGCCAAGGGTTGACAGGGGGCCGGTATCAGCCCCAGCATTTT. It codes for CASSQGLTGGRYQPQHF.

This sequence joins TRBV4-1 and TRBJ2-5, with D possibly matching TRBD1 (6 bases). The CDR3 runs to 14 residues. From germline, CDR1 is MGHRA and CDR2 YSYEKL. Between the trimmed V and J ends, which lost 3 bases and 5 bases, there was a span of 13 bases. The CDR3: CASSQQGTWETQYF. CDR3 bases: TGCGCCAGCAGCCAGCAGGGGACGTGGGAGACCCAGTACTTC.

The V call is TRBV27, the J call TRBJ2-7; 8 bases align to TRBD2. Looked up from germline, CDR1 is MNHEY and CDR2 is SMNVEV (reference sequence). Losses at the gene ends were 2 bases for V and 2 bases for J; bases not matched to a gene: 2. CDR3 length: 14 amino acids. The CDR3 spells CASSLTSGAYEQYF. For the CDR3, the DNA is TGTGCCAGCAGTTTAACTAGCGGAGCCTACGAGCAGTACTTC.

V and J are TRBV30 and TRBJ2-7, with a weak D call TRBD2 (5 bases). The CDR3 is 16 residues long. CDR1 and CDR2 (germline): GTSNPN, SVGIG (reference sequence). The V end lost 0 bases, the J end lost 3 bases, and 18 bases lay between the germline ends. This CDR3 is CAWSVTWRSGNYEQYF. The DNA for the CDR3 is TGTGCCTGGAGTGTAACGTGGCGCTCGGGGAACTACGAGCAGTACTTC.

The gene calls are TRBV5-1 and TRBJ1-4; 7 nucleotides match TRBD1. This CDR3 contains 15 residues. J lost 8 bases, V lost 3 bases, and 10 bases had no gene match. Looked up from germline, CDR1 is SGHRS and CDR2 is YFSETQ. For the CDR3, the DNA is TGCGCCAGCAGCTCCGGCGGGACAGAGTTGGAAAAACTGTTTTTT. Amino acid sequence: CASSSGGTELEKLFF. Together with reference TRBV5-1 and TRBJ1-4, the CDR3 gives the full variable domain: KAGVTQTPRYLIKTRGQQVTLSCSPISGHRSVSWYQQTPGQGLQFLFEYFSETQRNKGNFPGRFSGRQFSNSRSEMNVSTLELGDSALYLCASSSGGTELEKLFFGSGTQLSVL.

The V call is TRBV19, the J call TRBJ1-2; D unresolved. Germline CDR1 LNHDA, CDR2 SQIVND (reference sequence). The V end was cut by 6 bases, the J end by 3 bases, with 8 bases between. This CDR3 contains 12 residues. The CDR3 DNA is TGTGCCAGTAGGGGCAGCCACTATGGCTACACCTTC. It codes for CASRGSHYGYTF.

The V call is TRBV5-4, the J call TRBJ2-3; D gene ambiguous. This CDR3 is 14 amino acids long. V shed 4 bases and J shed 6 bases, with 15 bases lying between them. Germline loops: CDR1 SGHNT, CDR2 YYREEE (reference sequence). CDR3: CASSLPTPRDTQYF. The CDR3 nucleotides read TGTGCCAGCAGCCTACCTACCCCTCGGGATACGCAGTATTTT.

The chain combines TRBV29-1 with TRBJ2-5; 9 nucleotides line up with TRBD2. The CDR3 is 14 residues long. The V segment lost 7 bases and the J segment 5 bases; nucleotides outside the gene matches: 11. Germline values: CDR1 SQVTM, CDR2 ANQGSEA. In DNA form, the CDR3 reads TGCAGCGCCTCGGGACTAGCTGGGGGTGAGACCCAGTACTTC. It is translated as CSASGLAGGETQYF.

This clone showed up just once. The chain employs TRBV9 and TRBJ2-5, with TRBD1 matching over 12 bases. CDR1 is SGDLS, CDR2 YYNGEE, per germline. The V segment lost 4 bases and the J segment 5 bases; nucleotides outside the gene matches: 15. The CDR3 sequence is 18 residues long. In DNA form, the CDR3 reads TGTGCCAGCAGCACAACCGGGACAGGGGGCGCCCTGGGGGAGACCCAGTACTTC. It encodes CASSTTGTGGALGETQYF.

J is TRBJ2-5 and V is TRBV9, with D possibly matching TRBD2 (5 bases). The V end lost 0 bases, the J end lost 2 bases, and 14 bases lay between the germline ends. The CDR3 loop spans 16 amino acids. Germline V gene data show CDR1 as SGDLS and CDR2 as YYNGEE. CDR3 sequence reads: CASSVGGGWTQETQYF. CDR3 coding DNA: TGTGCCAGCAGCGTAGGAGGCGGGTGGACTCAAGAGACCCAGTACTTC.

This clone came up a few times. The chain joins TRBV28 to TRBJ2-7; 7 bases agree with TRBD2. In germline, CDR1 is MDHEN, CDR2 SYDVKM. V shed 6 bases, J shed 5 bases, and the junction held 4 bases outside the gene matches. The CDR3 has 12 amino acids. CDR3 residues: CASRGTINEQYF. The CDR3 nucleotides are TGTGCCAGCAGAGGGACTATCAACGAGCAGTACTTC.

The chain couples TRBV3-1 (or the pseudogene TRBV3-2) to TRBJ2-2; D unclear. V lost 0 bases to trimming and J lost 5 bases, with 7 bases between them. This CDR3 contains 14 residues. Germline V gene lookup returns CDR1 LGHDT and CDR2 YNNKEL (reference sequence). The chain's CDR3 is CASSQDKSTGELFF. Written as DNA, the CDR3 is TGTGCCAGCAGCCAAGATAAATCTACCGGGGAGCTGTTTTTT.